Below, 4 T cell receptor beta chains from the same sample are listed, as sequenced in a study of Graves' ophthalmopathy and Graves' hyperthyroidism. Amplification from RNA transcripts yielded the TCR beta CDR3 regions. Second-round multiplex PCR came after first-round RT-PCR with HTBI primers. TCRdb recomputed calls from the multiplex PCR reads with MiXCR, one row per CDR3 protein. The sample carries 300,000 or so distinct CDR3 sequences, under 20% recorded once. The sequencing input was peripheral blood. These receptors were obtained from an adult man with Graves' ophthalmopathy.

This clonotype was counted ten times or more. The DNA of the CDR3 is TGTGCCAGCAGTTACTACCAACTAGCGGGATGGGCCGAGCAGTACTTC. This sequence encodes CASSYYQLAGWAEQYF. The chain is built from TRBV6-2 or TRBV6-3 and TRBJ2-7, with 10 bases identical to TRBD2. CDR3 length: 16 residues. V lost 1 base and J lost 6; bases outside the gene matches: 9. Germline lookup yields CDR1 MNHEY and CDR2 SVGEGT.

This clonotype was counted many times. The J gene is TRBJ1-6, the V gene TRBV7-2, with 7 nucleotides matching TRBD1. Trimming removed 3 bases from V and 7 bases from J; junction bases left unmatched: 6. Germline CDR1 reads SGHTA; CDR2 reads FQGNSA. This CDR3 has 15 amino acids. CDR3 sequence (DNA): TGTGCCAGCAGCTTCAACACAGGGGCGAATTCACCCCTCCACTTT. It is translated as CASSFNTGANSPLHF. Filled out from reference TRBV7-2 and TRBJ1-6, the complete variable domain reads GAGVSQSPSNKVTEKGKDVELRCDPISGHTALYWYRQSLGQGLEFLIYFQGNSAPDKSGLPSDRFSAERTGGSVSTLTIQRTQQEDSAVYLCASSFNTGANSPLHFGNGTRLTVT.

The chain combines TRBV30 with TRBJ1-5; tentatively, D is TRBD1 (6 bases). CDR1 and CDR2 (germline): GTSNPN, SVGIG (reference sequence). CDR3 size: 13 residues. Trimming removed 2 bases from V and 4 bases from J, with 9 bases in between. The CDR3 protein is CAWSYDRNQPQHF. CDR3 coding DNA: TGTGCCTGGAGTTACGACAGGAATCAGCCCCAGCATTTT.

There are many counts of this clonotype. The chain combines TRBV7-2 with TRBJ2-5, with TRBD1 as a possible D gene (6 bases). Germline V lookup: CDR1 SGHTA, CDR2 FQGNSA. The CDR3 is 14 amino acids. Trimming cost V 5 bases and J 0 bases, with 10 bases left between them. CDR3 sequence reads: CASSDRTDQETQYF. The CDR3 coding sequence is TGTGCCAGCAGCGACAGGACGGACCAAGAGACCCAGTACTTC. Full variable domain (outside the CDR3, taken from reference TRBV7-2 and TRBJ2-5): GAGVSQSPSNKVTEKGKDVELRCDPISGHTALYWYRQSLGQGLEFLIYFQGNSAPDKSGLPSDRFSAERTGGSVSTLTIQRTQQEDSAVYLCASSDRTDQETQYFGPGTRLLVL.